The 12 T cell receptor beta chains below all came from one sample that was sequenced in a study of T cell repertoires in cytomegalovirus infection. TCRdb ran MiXCR on the reads and lists one entry per CDR3 protein. The sample lists about 360,000 distinct CDR3 sequences, roughly 20% occurring once. The sample comprised PBMCs. These receptors were taken from a human donor in good health (CMV status not recorded). Some clones in this sample may be carry-over from other donors' samples.

In this sample, this clonotype turned up many times. The chain is built from TRBV28 and TRBJ1-3; no definite D call. V was trimmed by 3 bases and J by 8 bases, leaving 5 bases between them. The CDR3 loop spans 11 amino acids. CDR1 is MDHEN, CDR2 SYDVKM, per germline. This CDR3 is CASSFGHTIYF. The CDR3 region has the DNA TGTGCCAGCAGTTTCGGTCACACCATATATTTT.

This clonotype was seen at least ten times. The V gene is TRBV28, the J gene TRBJ2-5, with 9 bases fitting TRBD2. This CDR3 region has 15 residues. V shed 7 bases, J shed 4 bases, and the junction held 10 bases outside the gene matches. Germline lookup yields CDR1 MDHEN and CDR2 SYDVKM. This CDR3 is CASTPGGGAGETQYF. In nucleotides, the CDR3 is TGTGCCAGCACTCCCGGCGGGGGGGCGGGAGAGACCCAGTACTTC.

This sequence joins TRBV6-5 and TRBJ2-3, with TRBD2 matching 13 bases. This CDR3 comprises 17 residues. Germline V CDR1 and CDR2: MNHEY, SVGAGI. The V and J ends lost 5 bases and 5 bases, in that order; junction bases with no gene match: 10. The CDR3 sequence: CASSNGLLAGGRDTQYF. The CDR3 DNA is TGTGCCAGCAGTAACGGGCTACTAGCGGGGGGGCGAGATACGCAGTATTTT.

The chain is built from TRBV2 and TRBJ2-4; 8 bases fit TRBD1. With 7 bases clipped from V and 9 bases from J, the junction kept 11 bases outside the gene matches. The CDR3 runs to 14 residues. The germline V gene has CDR1 SNHLY and CDR2 FYNNEI. The CDR3 coding sequence is TGTGCCAGCACCCAGGACAGGGAGGAGGGCATTCAGTACTTC. This translates into CASTQDREEGIQYF.

The V call is TRBV7-9, the J call TRBJ2-1; perhaps TRBD2 as D (5 bases). Trimming removed 5 bases from V and 10 bases from J, with 21 bases in between. Germline CDR1 and CDR2: SEHNR and FQNEAQ (reference sequence). This CDR3 is 15 amino acids long. CDR3 protein: CASSRTDWASREQFF. The CDR3 DNA is TGTGCCAGCAGCCGAACCGATTGGGCTAGCAGGGAGCAGTTCTTC.

The chain joins TRBV20-1 to TRBJ1-1; D not certain. This CDR3 is built from 13 residues. V was shortened by 7 bases and J by 1 base, with 13 bases between the two germline ends. Germline values: CDR1 DFQATT, CDR2 SNEGSKA (reference sequence). The CDR3 DNA sequence: TGCAGTGTGGAGGCCCAATCGAACACTGAAGCTTTCTTT. It is translated as CSVEAQSNTEAFF.

This clonotype was seen at least ten times. The chain employs TRBV7-2 and TRBJ2-3; no firm D call. CDR3 size: 14 residues. Trimming removed 1 base at V and 5 bases at J, with 10 bases between. Germline CDR1 reads SGHTA; CDR2 reads FQGNSA. The CDR3 is CASSLVTTEDTQYF. The CDR3 DNA reads TGTGCCAGCAGCTTAGTAACTACGGAAGATACGCAGTATTTT.

This clonotype showed up many times. The J gene is TRBJ2-3, the V gene TRBV7-9; D remains ambiguous. This CDR3 is 12 amino acids long. Germline CDR1 is SEHNR and CDR2 is FQNEAQ (reference sequence). Trimming removed 5 bases from V and 0 bases from J, with 3 bases in between. For the CDR3, the DNA is TGTGCCAGCAGCACCAGCACAGATACGCAGTATTTT. Translation: CASSTSTDTQYF.

In its sample, this clonotype was seen a few times. In DNA form, the CDR3 reads TGTGCCAGCAACAAGGGGACAGAGGAATACGAGCAGTACTTC. This sequence encodes CASNKGTEEYEQYF. The chain uses TRBV5-5 and TRBJ2-7, with TRBD1 matching over 7 bases. Germline CDR1 reads SGHKS; CDR2 reads YYEKEE (reference sequence). V dropped 6 bases and J dropped 4; count of bases not matched to a gene: 10. The CDR3 loop spans 14 amino acids.

This clonotype was seen more than once but under ten times. V gene TRBV6-2 or TRBV6-3 combines with J gene TRBJ2-2; maybe TRBD2 (6 bases). Looked up from germline, CDR1 is MNHEY and CDR2 is SVGEGT. CDR3 length: 13 amino acids. V was pared by 7 bases and J by 6 bases, with 12 bases between. The CDR3 nucleotides are TGTGCCAGCATGAGGAGGGTGGCCGGGGAGCTGTTTTTT. Protein sequence: CASMRRVAGELFF.

This clonotype was recorded at least ten times. The chain combines TRBV6-1 with TRBJ2-3; 12 nucleotides match TRBD2. Germline assignment: CDR1 MNHNS and CDR2 SASEGT. The CDR3 totals 15 residues. With 7 bases clipped from V and 7 bases from J, the junction kept 9 bases outside the gene matches. CDR3 DNA: TGTGCCAGCACCAAACTAGCGGGGGGACGAAATACGCAGTATTTT. Protein: CASTKLAGGRNTQYF.

This clonotype was seen only a few times. The chain has TRBV24-1 and TRBJ2-6, with 8 positions matching TRBD2. The length of the CDR3 is 18 residues. Germline loops: CDR1 KGHDR, CDR2 SFDVKD. V shed 3 bases and J 0 bases; nucleotides not matched to a gene: 6. Here the CDR3 reads CATSDGTSFTSGANVLTF. Written as DNA, the CDR3 is TGTGCCACCAGTGATGGGACTAGTTTCACCTCTGGGGCCAACGTCCTGACTTTC.